This TCR beta chain was recorded in a study of blood T cell repertoires in COVID-19. Overall study: Some COVID-19 samples were acute and others convalescent; all came from the United States, Italy and Spain.

The germline V and J ends were trimmed by 2 bases and 2 bases, with 5 bases remaining between them. CDR1 and CDR2 from the germline V gene are SNHLY and FYNNEI. The CDR3 extends over 13 amino acids. Participant age was roughly 18 to 90 years, and participants resided in 24 US areas. Clinical history reported by participants formed the basis on which cohorts were assigned. Two negative PCRs, clearance, or symptom resolution characterized the recovered Cohort 3 donors. Sequencing used immunoSEQ multiplex PCR; TCRdb keeps in-frame clones, though not all of them. The sample yields 200,000 to 250,000 clones, 84% seen once.

The chain joins TRBV2 to TRBJ2-3; the D is unclear. Input material: PBMCs or T cells enriched from blood (not recorded which). This receptor was taken from a woman aged 40 to 50 who had recovered from COVID-19. The CDR3 sequence is CASSEQSTDTQYF. The CDR3 DNA sequence: TGTGCCAGCAGTGAACAGTCCACAGATACGCAGTATTTT.